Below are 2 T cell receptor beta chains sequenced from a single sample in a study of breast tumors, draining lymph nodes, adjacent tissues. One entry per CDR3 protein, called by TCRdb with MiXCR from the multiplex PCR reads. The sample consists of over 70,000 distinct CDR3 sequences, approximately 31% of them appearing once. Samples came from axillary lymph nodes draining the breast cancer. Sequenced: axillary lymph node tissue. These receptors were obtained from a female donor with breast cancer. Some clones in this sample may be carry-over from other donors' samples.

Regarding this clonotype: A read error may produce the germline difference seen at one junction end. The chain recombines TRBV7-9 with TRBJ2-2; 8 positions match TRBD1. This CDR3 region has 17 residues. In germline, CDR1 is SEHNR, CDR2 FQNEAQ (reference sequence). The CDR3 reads CAGSGTGIMKNTGELFF. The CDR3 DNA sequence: TGTGCCGGCAGTGGGACAGGAATAATGAAGAACACCGGGGAGCTGTTTTTC.

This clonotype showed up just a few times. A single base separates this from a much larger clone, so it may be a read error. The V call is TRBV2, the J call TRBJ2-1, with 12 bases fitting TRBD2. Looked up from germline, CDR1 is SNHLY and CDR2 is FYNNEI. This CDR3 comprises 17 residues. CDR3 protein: CASSPSSGRASYSEQFF. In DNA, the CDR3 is TGTGCCAGCAGTCCTTCTAGCGGGAGGGCCTCCTACAGTGAGCAGTTCTTC. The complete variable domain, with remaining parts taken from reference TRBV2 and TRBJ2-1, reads EPEVTQTPSHQVTQMGQEVILRCVPISNHLYFYWYRQILGQKVEFLVSFYNNEISEKSEIFDDQFSVERPDGSNFTLKIRSTKLEDSAMYFCASSPSSGRASYSEQFFGPGTRLTVL.